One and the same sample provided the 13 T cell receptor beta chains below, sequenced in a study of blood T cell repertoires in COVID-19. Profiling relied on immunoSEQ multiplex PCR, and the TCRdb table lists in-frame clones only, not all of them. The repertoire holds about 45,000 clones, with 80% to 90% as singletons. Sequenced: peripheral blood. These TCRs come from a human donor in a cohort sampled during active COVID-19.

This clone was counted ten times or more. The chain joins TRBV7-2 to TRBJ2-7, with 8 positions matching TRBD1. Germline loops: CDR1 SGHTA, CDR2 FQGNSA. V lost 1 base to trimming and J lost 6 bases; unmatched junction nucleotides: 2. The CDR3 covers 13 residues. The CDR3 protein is CASSLGGQGEQYF. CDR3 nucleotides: TGTGCCAGCAGCTTAGGAGGACAGGGCGAGCAGTACTTC.

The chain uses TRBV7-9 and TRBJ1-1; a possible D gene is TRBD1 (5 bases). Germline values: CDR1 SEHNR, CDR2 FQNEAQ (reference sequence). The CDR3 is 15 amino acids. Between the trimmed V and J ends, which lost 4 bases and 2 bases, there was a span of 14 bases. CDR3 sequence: CASSSPGGFNTEAFF. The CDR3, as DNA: TGTGCCAGCAGCTCACCCGGGGGATTTAACACTGAAGCTTTCTTT.

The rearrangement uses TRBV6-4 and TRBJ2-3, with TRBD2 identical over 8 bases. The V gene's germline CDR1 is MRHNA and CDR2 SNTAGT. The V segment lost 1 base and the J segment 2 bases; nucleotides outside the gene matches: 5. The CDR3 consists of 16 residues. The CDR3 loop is CASSDWGGGTTDTQYF. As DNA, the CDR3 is TGTGCCAGCAGTGACTGGGGCGGGGGGACCACAGATACGCAGTATTTT.

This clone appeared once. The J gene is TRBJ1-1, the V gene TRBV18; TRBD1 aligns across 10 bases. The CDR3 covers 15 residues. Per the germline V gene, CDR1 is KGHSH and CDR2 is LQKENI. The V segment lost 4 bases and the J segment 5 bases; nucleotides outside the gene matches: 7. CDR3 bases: TGTGCCAGCTCACAGGGACAGGGGAGAGGTACTGAAGCTTTCTTT. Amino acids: CASSQGQGRGTEAFF.

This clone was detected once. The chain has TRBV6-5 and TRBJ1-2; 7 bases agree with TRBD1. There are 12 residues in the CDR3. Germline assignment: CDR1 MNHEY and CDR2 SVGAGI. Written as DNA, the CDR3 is TGTGGGGCTCGGCAGGGGGACTATGGCTACACCTTC. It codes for CGARQGDYGYTF.

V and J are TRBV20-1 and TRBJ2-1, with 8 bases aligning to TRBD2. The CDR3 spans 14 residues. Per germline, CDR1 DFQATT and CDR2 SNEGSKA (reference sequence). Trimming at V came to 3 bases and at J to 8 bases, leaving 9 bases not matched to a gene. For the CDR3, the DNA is TGCAGTGCTAGTGATCCGAGCGGGGGTGATGAGCAGTTCTTC. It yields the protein CSASDPSGGDEQFF.

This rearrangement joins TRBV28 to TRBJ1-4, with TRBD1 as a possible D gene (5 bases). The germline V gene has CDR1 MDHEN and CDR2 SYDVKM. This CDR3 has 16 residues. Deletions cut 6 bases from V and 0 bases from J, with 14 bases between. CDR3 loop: CASSPRGLATNEKLFF. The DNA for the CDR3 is TGTGCCAGCAGCCCCCGGGGACTAGCAACTAATGAAAAACTGTTTTTT.

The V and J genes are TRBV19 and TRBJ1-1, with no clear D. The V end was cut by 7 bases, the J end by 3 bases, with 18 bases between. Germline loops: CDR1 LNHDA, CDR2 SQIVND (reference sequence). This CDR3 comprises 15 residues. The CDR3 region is CASIRLLGMDTEAFF. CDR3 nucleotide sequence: TGTGCCAGTATACGGCTTCTCGGGATGGACACTGAAGCTTTCTTT.

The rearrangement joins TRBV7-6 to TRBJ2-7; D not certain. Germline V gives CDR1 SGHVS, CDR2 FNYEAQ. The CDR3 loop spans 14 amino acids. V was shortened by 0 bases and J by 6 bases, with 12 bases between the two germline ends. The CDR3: CASSLAPSSSEQYF. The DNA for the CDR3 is TGTGCCAGCAGCTTAGCCCCTAGTTCAAGCGAGCAGTACTTC.

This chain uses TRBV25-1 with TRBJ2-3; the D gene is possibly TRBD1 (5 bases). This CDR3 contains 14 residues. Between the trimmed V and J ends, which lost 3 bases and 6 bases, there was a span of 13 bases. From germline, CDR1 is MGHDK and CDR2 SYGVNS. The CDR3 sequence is CASSDSVAGDTQYF. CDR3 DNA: TGTGCCAGCAGTGACTCGGTCGCAGGGGATACGCAGTATTTT.

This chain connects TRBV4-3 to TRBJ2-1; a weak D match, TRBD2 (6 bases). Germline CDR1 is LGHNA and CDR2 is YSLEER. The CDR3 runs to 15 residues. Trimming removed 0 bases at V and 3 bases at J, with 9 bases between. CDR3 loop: CASSQDPAGYNEQFF. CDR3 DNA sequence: TGCGCCAGCAGCCAAGACCCAGCGGGCTACAATGAGCAGTTCTTC.

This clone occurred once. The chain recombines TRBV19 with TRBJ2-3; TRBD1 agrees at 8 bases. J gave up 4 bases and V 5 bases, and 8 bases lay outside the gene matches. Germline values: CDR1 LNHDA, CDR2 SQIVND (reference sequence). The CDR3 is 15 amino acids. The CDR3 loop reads CASSEPRQGSDTQYF. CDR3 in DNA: TGTGCCAGTAGTGAACCGAGACAGGGGTCAGATACGCAGTATTTT.

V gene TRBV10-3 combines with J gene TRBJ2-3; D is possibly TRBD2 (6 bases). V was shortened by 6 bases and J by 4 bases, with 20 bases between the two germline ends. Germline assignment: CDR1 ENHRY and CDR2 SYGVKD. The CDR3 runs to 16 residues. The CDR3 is CAISSPAGSRADTQYF. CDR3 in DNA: TGTGCCATCAGCTCCCCAGCGGGTTCCAGGGCAGATACGCAGTATTTT.